Presented here are 20 T cell receptor beta chains from one specimen sequenced in a study of blood T cell repertoires in COVID-19. Repertoires were generated with immunoSEQ multiplex PCR, while TCRdb's copy carries only in-frame clones and drops some. The sample lists 100,000 to 120,000 clones, around 80% seen once, with more than 3.5% in the top ten. Specimen: peripheral blood. The receptors here all came from a woman at least 80 years old with acute or convalescent COVID-19.

This sequence joins TRBV19 and TRBJ2-7; D is possibly TRBD2 (7 bases). Trimming stripped 8 bases from V and 6 bases from J, with 17 bases between. From germline, CDR1 is LNHDA and CDR2 SQIVND (reference sequence). The CDR3 length is 13 residues. CDR3 protein: CASGAGATGEQYF. The CDR3 DNA is TGTGCCAGTGGGGCGGGGGCTACGGGCGAGCAGTACTTC.

J is TRBJ1-1 and V is TRBV19, with unresolved D. This CDR3 contains 13 residues. In germline, CDR1 is LNHDA, CDR2 SQIVND (reference sequence). Trimming left V 5 bases short and J 0 bases short, with 7 bases between. In DNA, the CDR3 is TGTGCCAGTAGTTCAGTGATGAACACTGAAGCTTTCTTT. As protein: CASSSVMNTEAFF. Drawing the rest from reference TRBV19 and TRBJ1-1, the complete variable domain is DGGITQSPKYLFRKEGQNVTLSCEQNLNHDAMYWYRQDPGQGLRLIYYSQIVNDFQKGDIAEGYSVSREKKESFPLTVTSAQKNPTAFYLCASSSVMNTEAFFGQGTRLTVV.

The CDR3 sequence: CASKQGVHTGELFF. In DNA form, the CDR3 reads TGTGCCAGCAAACAGGGGGTTCACACCGGGGAGCTGTTTTTT. This chain connects TRBV7-2 to TRBJ2-2, with TRBD1 matching over 8 bases. The V and J ends lost 7 bases and 3 bases, in that order; junction bases with no gene match: 4. The CDR3 totals 14 residues. CDR1 and CDR2 (germline): SGHTA, FQGNSA. The full variable domain, its missing parts supplied by reference TRBV7-2 and TRBJ2-2, is GAGVSQSPSNKVTEKGKDVELRCDPISGHTALYWYRQSLGQGLEFLIYFQGNSAPDKSGLPSDRFSAERTGGSVSTLTIQRTQQEDSAVYLCASKQGVHTGELFFGEGSRLTVL.

In its sample, this clone was seen a few times. CDR3 DNA sequence: TGTGCCAGCAGTGAAGGCAGGTGGGTGGCAATGGGCAATCAGCCCCAGCATTTT. Its protein is CASSEGRWVAMGNQPQHF. V usage is TRBV2 and J usage is TRBJ1-5, with D unclear. This CDR3 is built from 18 residues. CDR1 SNHLY and CDR2 FYNNEI come from the germline V gene. Trimming stripped 1 base from V and 2 bases from J, with 18 bases between.

V and J are TRBV6-5 and TRBJ2-5, with D uncertain. Germline CDR1 reads MNHEY; CDR2 reads SVGAGI. The V end was cut by 5 bases, the J end by 2 bases, with 12 bases between. The length of the CDR3 is 14 residues. The CDR3 protein is CASSPTGQQETQYF. CDR3 DNA sequence: TGTGCCAGCAGTCCTACTGGGCAGCAAGAGACCCAGTACTTC.

The chain carries TRBV2 and TRBJ2-5; 15 bases are shared with TRBD2. The CDR3 consists of 14 residues. Germline CDR1 SNHLY, CDR2 FYNNEI. Trimming at V came to 10 bases and at J to 5 bases, leaving 5 bases not matched to a gene. The CDR3 DNA is TGTGCCACTCGGACTAGCGGGGGGGCGGAGACCCAGTACTTC. Its protein is CATRTSGGAETQYF.

V and J are TRBV28 and TRBJ1-1; a weak D match, TRBD1 (6 bases). Per germline, CDR1 MDHEN and CDR2 SYDVKM. The CDR3 totals 14 residues. Deletions cut 4 bases from V and 5 bases from J, with 14 bases between. The CDR3: CASSSGQRRTEAFF. The CDR3 DNA sequence: TGTGCCAGCAGTTCCGGACAGCGTCGGACTGAAGCTTTCTTT. The full variable domain, in which reference TRBV28 and TRBJ1-1 provide the parts outside the CDR3, is DVKVTQSSRYLVKRTGEKVFLECVQDMDHENMFWYRQDPGLGLRLIYFSYDVKMKEKGDIPEGYSVSREKKERFSLILESASTNQTSMYLCASSSGQRRTEAFFGQGTRLTVV.

V gene TRBV28 combines with J gene TRBJ1-2; 11 nucleotides match TRBD1. From germline, CDR1 is MDHEN and CDR2 SYDVKM. Trimming took 5 bases from V and 8 from J; bases not matched to a gene: 4. The CDR3 extends over 13 amino acids. CDR3 nucleotides: TGTGCCAGCAGTGCGGGACAGGGGGACGGCTACACCTTC. This encodes CASSAGQGDGYTF.

This clone has a count of ten or more. This rearrangement joins TRBV10-1 to TRBJ2-1, with TRBD2 matching over 10 bases. CDR1 and CDR2 (germline): WNHNN, SYGVQD (reference sequence). This CDR3 comprises 15 residues. V lost 0 bases to trimming and J lost 15 bases; unmatched junction nucleotides: 11. In nucleotides, the CDR3 is TGCGCCAGCAGTGAGTCGATACTAGCGGGGCTGCAGACGTTCTTC. Residues: CASSESILAGLQTFF.

The V and J genes are TRBV7-8 and TRBJ2-3, with TRBD1 matching over 8 bases. The junction had 6 bases not matched to a gene; V was cut back by 3 bases and J by 4 bases. Germline CDR1 reads SGHVS; CDR2 reads FQNEAQ. The CDR3 is 15 residues long. The CDR3 DNA sequence: TGTGCCAGCAGCTTTCTTCAGGGGGCCTCAGATACGCAGTATTTT. This gives the protein CASSFLQGASDTQYF.

This clone was recorded a few times. V gene TRBV19 combines with J gene TRBJ2-7, with 10 bases aligning to TRBD2. The CDR3 consists of 16 residues. CDR1 is LNHDA and CDR2 is SQIVND in the germline V gene (reference sequence). Losses at the gene ends were 4 bases for V and 5 bases for J; bases not matched to a gene: 11. The CDR3 DNA sequence: TGTGCCAGTAGTACTCCGGGACTAGCGCCTTCGAACGAGCAGTACTTC. Translating it yields CASSTPGLAPSNEQYF.

The chain is built from TRBV28 and TRBJ1-5, with D uncertain. V dropped 7 bases and J dropped 6 bases, with 19 bases sitting between them. CDR3 length equals 15 residues. Germline lookup yields CDR1 MDHEN and CDR2 SYDVKM. DNA of the CDR3: TGTGCCAGCACCGTCGTATCGGGGATCAGTCAGCCCCAGCATTTT. Translated: CASTVVSGISQPQHF.

The genes are TRBV19 and TRBJ1-6, with D possibly matching TRBD1 (5 bases). Germline V lookup: CDR1 LNHDA, CDR2 SQIVND (reference sequence). With 5 bases removed from V and 9 bases from J, the gap between germline ends came to 14 bases. The CDR3 runs 14 residues. The CDR3 loop is CASSRRREGSPLHF. Here the CDR3 DNA reads TGTGCCAGTAGTCGGCGCAGGGAGGGTTCACCCCTCCACTTT.

In DNA form, the CDR3 reads TGTGCCAGCAGTCTAGACAGGGGAAATGATCAGCCCCAGCATTTT. It yields the protein CASSLDRGNDQPQHF. V gene TRBV6-2 or TRBV6-3 combines with J gene TRBJ1-5; 8 bases are shared with TRBD1. The ends lost 5 bases at V and 5 bases at J; junction bases unmatched: 8. The CDR3 covers 15 residues. CDR1 is MNHEY and CDR2 is SVGEGT in the germline V gene.

In its sample, this clone was seen many times. The rearrangement links TRBV7-2 to TRBJ1-2; tentative D call: TRBD1 (5 bases). The CDR3 contains 15 residues. CDR1 and CDR2 (germline): SGHTA, FQGNSA. V was shortened by 2 bases and J by 6 bases, with 16 bases between the two germline ends. The CDR3 region has the DNA TGTGCCAGCAGCTTAACGCGGGACTTAGGGGATGGCTACACCTTC. Amino acids: CASSLTRDLGDGYTF. Together with reference TRBV7-2 and TRBJ1-2, the CDR3 gives the full variable domain: GAGVSQSPSNKVTEKGKDVELRCDPISGHTALYWYRQSLGQGLEFLIYFQGNSAPDKSGLPSDRFSAERTGGSVSTLTIQRTQQEDSAVYLCASSLTRDLGDGYTFGSGTRLTVV.

The chain combines TRBV28 with TRBJ2-7, with D possibly TRBD2 on 6 matching bases. V lost 8 bases to trimming and J lost 2 bases, with 19 bases between them. Per germline, CDR1 MDHEN and CDR2 SYDVKM. This CDR3 contains 15 residues. CDR3 nucleotides: TGTGCCAGCCTGGAGGGCCAAGGGGCAACCTACGAGCAGTACTTC. Amino acids: CASLEGQGATYEQYF.

The chain uses TRBV5-8 and TRBJ1-5; 10 nucleotides align to TRBD1. CDR3 length equals 16 residues. V shed 4 bases, J shed 5 bases, and the junction held 9 bases outside the gene matches. The germline gives CDR1 SGHTS, CDR2 YDEGEE. The CDR3 sequence is CASSPGTGETDQPQHF. The CDR3 nucleotides are TGTGCCAGCAGCCCTGGGACAGGGGAGACCGATCAGCCCCAGCATTTT.

This clone has a handful of counts. The J gene is TRBJ2-3, the V gene TRBV11-2, with 7 bases lining up with TRBD1. Germline CDR1 and CDR2: SGHAT and FQNNGV. Losses at the gene ends were 2 bases for V and 4 bases for J; bases not matched to a gene: 6. This CDR3 is built from 15 residues. The CDR3 DNA sequence: TGTGCCAGCAGCTTACAGGGGCAGGGGGCAGATACGCAGTATTTT. Its translation is CASSLQGQGADTQYF. Variable domain in full (rest from reference TRBV11-2 and TRBJ2-3): EAGVAQSPRYKIIEKRQSVAFWCNPISGHATLYWYQQILGQGPKLLIQFQNNGVVDDSQLPKDRFSAERLKGVDSTLKIQPAKLEDSAVYLCASSLQGQGADTQYFGPGTRLTVL.

In this sample, this clone turned up a few times. The chain is built from TRBV6-4 and TRBJ1-6; no firm D call. CDR3 length equals 14 residues. Germline CDR1 MRHNA, CDR2 SNTAGT. V lost 3 bases, J lost 5 bases, and 8 bases lay in between. Here the CDR3 DNA reads TGTGCCAGCAGTGAAGGCGGCGATAATTCACCCCTCCACTTT. Protein: CASSEGGDNSPLHF.

This chain uses TRBV24-1 with TRBJ2-1; 12 bases map to TRBD2. The CDR3 runs to 16 residues. The ends lost 5 bases at V and 2 bases at J; junction bases unmatched: 3. Germline V gene lookup returns CDR1 KGHDR and CDR2 SFDVKD. Here the CDR3 DNA reads TGTGCCACCAGTGCTAGCGGGGGGGAACCCTACAATGAGCAGTTCTTC. As protein: CATSASGGEPYNEQFF.